A selection of T cell receptor beta chains follows, all from one sample in a study of metastatic and nonmetastatic thyroid tumors. TCRdb reprocessed the PCR reads via MiXCR. The sample lists 13,000 to 15,000 clones, 25% to 35% occurring once. Sequences were obtained from blood. These receptors were obtained from a female donor with papillary thyroid cancer or a benign thyroid nodule (not recorded which). Some clones in this sample may be carry-over from other donors' samples. The conserved cysteine and the conserved F or W are not part of the CDR3 here. D genes are given only for firm matches.

d_gene: TRBD1
j_gene: TRBJ2-1
v_gene: TRBV9
CDR3aa: ASSLRGRRGNEQF

d_gene: .
j_gene: TRBJ1-1
v_gene: TRBV11-2
CDR3aa: ASSSRAGCAEAF

d_gene: TRBD2
j_gene: TRBJ2-7
v_gene: TRBV4-1
CDR3aa: ASSQDGELAGAHEQY

d_gene: .
j_gene: TRBJ2-6
v_gene: TRBV6-2/TRBV6-3
CDR3aa: ASSPIGSWANVLT

d_gene: .
j_gene: TRBJ2-5
v_gene: TRBV6-2/TRBV6-3
CDR3aa: ASSTPGTQY

d_gene: .
j_gene: TRBJ1-5
v_gene: TRBV6-1
CDR3aa: ASRNGHNQPQH

d_gene: TRBD1
j_gene: TRBJ1-5
v_gene: TRBV6-1
CDR3aa: ASSEETGSNQPQH

d_gene: .
j_gene: TRBJ1-6
v_gene: TRBV3-1
CDR3aa: ASSQEGGASPLH

d_gene: .
j_gene: TRBJ2-1
v_gene: TRBV2
CDR3aa: ASSGGTSYNEQF

d_gene: .
j_gene: TRBJ2-1
v_gene: TRBV10-1
CDR3aa: ASSTYRDRSYNEQF

d_gene: .
j_gene: TRBJ1-1
v_gene: TRBV11-2
CDR3aa: ANSLGGANTEAF

d_gene: TRBD1
j_gene: TRBJ2-5
v_gene: TRBV20-1
CDR3aa: SARDVPGGRETQY

d_gene: TRBD1
j_gene: TRBJ1-2
v_gene: TRBV18
CDR3aa: ASSPGQGHGYT

d_gene: .
j_gene: TRBJ2-1
v_gene: TRBV5-1
CDR3aa: ASSSPGLPNEQF

d_gene: .
j_gene: TRBJ1-2
v_gene: TRBV25-1
CDR3aa: ASSEWERGYT

d_gene: .
j_gene: TRBJ2-7
v_gene: TRBV20-1
CDR3aa: SAWDPQDYEQY

d_gene: .
j_gene: TRBJ2-3
v_gene: TRBV2
CDR3aa: ASKRGDTDTQY

d_gene: .
j_gene: TRBJ1-2
v_gene: TRBV30
CDR3aa: AWSVLGLNGYT

d_gene: TRBD2
j_gene: TRBJ2-7
v_gene: TRBV7-6
CDR3aa: ASSLTAGTYEQY

d_gene: .
j_gene: TRBJ1-6
v_gene: TRBV30
CDR3aa: AWDGGLDNSPLH

d_gene: .
j_gene: TRBJ1-5
v_gene: TRBV6-5
CDR3aa: ASRYRGNQPQH

d_gene: .
j_gene: TRBJ1-2
v_gene: TRBV28
CDR3aa: ASGQGYGYT

d_gene: TRBD1
j_gene: TRBJ1-5
v_gene: TRBV7-8
CDR3aa: ASSFGGLDRGHPQH

d_gene: TRBD1
j_gene: TRBJ2-7
v_gene: TRBV6-5
CDR3aa: ASSYFGQGRHQY

d_gene: TRBD2
j_gene: TRBJ2-7
v_gene: TRBV5-4
CDR3aa: ASSFDLAGNYEQY

d_gene: .
j_gene: TRBJ2-3
v_gene: TRBV5-1
CDR3aa: ASSLGQGGTDTQY

d_gene: .
j_gene: TRBJ1-2
v_gene: TRBV6-1
CDR3aa: ANSDRPDSGYGYT

d_gene: .
j_gene: TRBJ2-2
v_gene: TRBV5-1
CDR3aa: ASSWETGELF